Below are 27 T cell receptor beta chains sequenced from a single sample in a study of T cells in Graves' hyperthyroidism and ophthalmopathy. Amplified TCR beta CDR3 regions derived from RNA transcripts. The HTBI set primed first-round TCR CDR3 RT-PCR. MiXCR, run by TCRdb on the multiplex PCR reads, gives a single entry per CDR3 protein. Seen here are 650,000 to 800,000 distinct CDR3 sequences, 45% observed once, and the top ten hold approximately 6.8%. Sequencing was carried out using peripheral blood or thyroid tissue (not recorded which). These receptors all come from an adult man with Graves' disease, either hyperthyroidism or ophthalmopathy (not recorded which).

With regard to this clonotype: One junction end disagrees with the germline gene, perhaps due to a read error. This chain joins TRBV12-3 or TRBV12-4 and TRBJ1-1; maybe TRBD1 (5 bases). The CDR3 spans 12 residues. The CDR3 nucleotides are TGTGCCAGCAGTTTATTGGGGCGTCAGGCTTCCTTT. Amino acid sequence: CASSLLGRQASF.

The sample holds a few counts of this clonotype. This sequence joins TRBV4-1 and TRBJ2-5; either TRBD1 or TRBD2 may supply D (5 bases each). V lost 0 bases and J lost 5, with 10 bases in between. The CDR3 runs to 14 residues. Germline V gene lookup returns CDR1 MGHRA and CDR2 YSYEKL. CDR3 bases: TGCGCCAGCAGCCAAGATGTGGGGGAGGAGACCCAGTACTTC. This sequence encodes CASSQDVGEETQYF.

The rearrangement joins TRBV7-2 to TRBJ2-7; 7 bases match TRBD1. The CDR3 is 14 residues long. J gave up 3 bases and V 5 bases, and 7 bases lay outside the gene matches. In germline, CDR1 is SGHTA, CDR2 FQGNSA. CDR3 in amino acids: CASSPMTGSYEQYF. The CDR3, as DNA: TGTGCCAGCAGCCCAATGACAGGGAGCTACGAGCAGTACTTC.

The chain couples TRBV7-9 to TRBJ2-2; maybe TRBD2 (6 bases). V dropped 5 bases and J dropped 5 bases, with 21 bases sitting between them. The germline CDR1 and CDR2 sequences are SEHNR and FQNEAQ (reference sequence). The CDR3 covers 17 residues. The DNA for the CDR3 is TGTGCCAGCAGCCCCACACTAGCTAGGGAGAAAACCGGGGAGCTGTTTTTT. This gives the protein CASSPTLAREKTGELFF. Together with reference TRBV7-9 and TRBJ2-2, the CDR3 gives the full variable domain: DTGVSQNPRHKITKRGQNVTFRCDPISEHNRLYWYRQTLGQGPEFLTYFQNEAQLEKSRLLSDRFSAERPKGSFSTLEIQRTEQGDSAMYLCASSPTLAREKTGELFFGEGSRLTVL.

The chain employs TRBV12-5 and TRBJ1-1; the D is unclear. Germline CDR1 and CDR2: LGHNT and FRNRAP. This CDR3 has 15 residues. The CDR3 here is CASTVRTSMNTEAFF. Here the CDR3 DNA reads TGTGCCAGCACCGTTAGGACTTCTATGAACACTGAAGCTTTCTTT.

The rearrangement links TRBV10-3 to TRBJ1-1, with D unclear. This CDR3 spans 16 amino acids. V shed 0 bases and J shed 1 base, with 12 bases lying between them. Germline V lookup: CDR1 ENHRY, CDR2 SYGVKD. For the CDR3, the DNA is TGTGCCATCAGTGAGTCAGGGCAGATGCGGAACACTGAAGCTTTCTTT. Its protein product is CAISESGQMRNTEAFF.

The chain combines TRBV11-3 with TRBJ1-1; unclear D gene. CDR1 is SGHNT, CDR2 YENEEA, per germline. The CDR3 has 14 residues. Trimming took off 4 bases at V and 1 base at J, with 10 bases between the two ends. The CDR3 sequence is CASSSLGGNTEAFF. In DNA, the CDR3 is TGTGCCAGCAGCTCCCTTGGAGGGAACACTGAAGCTTTCTTT.

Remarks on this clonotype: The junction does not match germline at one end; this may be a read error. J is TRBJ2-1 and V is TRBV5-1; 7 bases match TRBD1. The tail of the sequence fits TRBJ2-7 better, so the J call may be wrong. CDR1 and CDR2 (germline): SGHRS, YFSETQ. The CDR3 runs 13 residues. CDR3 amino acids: CAGRSGTDYEQYF. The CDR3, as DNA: TGCGCCGGCAGGTCCGGGACAGACTACGAGCAGTACTTC.

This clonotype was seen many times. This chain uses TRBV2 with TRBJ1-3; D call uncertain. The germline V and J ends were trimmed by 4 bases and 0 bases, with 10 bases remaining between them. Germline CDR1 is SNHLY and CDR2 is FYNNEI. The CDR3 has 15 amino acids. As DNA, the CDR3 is TGTGCCAGCAGTGCCGACACCGTCTCTGGAAACACCATATATTTT. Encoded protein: CASSADTVSGNTIYF.

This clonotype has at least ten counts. In DNA, the CDR3 is TGTGCCAGCAGTGATACAGGGTACGGGGAGACCCAGTACTTC. It translates to CASSDTGYGETQYF. V usage is TRBV2 and J usage is TRBJ2-5, with TRBD1 as a possible D gene (6 bases). The CDR3 spans 14 residues. Trimming took off 3 bases at V and 5 bases at J, with 13 bases between the two ends. Germline V gives CDR1 SNHLY, CDR2 FYNNEI. Full variable domain (outside the CDR3, taken from reference TRBV2 and TRBJ2-5): EPEVTQTPSHQVTQMGQEVILRCVPISNHLYFYWYRQILGQKVEFLVSFYNNEISEKSEIFDDQFSVERPDGSNFTLKIRSTKLEDSAMYFCASSDTGYGETQYFGPGTRLLVL.

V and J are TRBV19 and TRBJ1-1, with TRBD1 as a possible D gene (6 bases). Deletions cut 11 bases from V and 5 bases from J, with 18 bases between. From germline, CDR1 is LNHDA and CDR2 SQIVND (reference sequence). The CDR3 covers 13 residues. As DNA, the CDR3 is TGTGCCTGGAGTGTAGGCAGGGGAACTGAAGCTTTCTTT. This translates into CAWSVGRGTEAFF.

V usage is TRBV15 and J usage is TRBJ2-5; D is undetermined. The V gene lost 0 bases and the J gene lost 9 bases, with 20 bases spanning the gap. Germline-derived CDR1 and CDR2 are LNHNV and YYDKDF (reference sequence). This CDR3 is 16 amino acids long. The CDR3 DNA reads TGTGCCACCAGCAGAGATGGAATGGGTAGCAATCAGCCCCAGTACTTC. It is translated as CATSRDGMGSNQPQYF.

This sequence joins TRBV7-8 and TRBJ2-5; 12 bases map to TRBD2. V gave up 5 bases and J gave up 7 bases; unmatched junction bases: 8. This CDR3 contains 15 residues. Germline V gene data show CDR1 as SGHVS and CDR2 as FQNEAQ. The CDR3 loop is CASSRTSGIGGTQYF. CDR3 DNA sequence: TGTGCCAGCAGCCGGACTAGCGGGATTGGAGGGACCCAGTACTTC.

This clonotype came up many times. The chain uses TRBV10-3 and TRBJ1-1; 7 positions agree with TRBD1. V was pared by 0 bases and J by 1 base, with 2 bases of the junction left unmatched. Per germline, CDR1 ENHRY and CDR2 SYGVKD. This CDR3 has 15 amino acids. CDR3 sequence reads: CAISESGQRNTEAFF. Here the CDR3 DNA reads TGTGCCATCAGTGAGTCGGGACAGCGGAACACTGAAGCTTTCTTT.

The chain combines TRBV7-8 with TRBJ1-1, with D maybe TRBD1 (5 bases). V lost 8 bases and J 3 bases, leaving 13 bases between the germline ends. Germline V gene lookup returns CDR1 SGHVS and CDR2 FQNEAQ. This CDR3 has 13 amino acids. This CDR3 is CASGRGVDTEAFF. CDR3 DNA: TGTGCCAGCGGGAGAGGGGTGGACACTGAAGCTTTCTTT. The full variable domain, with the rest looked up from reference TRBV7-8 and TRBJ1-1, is GAGVSQSPRYKVAKRGQDVALRCDPISGHVSLFWYQQALGQGPEFLTYFQNEAQLDKSGLPSDRFFAERPEGSVSTLKIQRTQQEDSAVYLCASGRGVDTEAFFGQGTRLTVV.

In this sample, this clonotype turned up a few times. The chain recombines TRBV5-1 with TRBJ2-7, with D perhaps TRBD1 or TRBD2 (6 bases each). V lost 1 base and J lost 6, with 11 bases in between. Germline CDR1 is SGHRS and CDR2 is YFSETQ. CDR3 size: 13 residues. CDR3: CASSLLGGLEQYF. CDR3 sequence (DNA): TGCGCCAGCAGCTTGCTAGGGGGGCTCGAGCAGTACTTC. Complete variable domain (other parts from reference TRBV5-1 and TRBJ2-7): KAGVTQTPRYLIKTRGQQVTLSCSPISGHRSVSWYQQTPGQGLQFLFEYFSETQRNKGNFPGRFSGRQFSNSRSEMNVSTLELGDSALYLCASSLLGGLEQYFGPGTRLTVT.

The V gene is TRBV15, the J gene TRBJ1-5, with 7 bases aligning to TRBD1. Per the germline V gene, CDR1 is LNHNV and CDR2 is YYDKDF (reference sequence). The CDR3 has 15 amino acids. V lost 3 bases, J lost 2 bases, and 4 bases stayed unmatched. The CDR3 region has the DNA TGTGCCACCAGCAGGAGGGGGCAGGGCAATCAGCCCCAGCATTTT. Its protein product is CATSRRGQGNQPQHF. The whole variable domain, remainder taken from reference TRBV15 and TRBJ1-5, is DAMVIQNPRYQVTQFGKPVTLSCSQTLNHNVMYWYQQKSSQAPKLLFHYYDKDFNNEADTPDNFQSRRPNTSFCFLDIRSPGLGDTAMYLCATSRRGQGNQPQHFGDGTRLSIL.

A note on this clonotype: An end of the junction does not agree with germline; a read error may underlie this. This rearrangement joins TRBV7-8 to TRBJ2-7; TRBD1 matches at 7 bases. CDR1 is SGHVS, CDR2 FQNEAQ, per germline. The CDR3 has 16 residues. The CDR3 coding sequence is TGTACCAGCAGCACCGACAGGGTACTAATCTCCTACGAGCAGTACTTC. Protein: CTSSTDRVLISYEQYF.

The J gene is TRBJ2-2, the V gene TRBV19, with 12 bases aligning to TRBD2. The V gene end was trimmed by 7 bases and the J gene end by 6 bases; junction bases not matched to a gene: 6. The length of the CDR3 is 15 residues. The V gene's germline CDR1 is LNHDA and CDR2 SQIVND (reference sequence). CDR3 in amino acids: CASKASGGASGELFF. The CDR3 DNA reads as TGTGCCAGTAAGGCTAGCGGGGGGGCCTCCGGGGAGCTGTTTTTT.

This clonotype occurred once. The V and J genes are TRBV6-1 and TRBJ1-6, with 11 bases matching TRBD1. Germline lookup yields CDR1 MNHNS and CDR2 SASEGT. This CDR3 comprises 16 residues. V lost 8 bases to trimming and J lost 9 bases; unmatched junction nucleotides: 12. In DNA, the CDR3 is TGTGCCAGCTCACCACCGGACAGGGGGCATTTTTCACCCCTCCACTTT. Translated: CASSPPDRGHFSPLHF.

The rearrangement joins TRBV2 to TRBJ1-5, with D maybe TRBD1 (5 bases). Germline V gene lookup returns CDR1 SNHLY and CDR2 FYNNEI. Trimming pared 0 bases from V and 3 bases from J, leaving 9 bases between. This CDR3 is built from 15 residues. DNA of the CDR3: TGTGCCAGCAGTGAAGCGCGGGGCCCCAATCAGCCCCAGCATTTT. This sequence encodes CASSEARGPNQPQHF.

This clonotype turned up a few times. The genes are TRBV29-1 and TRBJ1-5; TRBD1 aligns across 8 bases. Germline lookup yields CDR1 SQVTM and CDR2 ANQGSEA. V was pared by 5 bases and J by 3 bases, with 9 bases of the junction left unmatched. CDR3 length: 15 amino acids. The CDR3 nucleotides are TGCAGCGTTCTGAACCGGACAGGGCCCAATCAGCCCCAGCATTTT. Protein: CSVLNRTGPNQPQHF.

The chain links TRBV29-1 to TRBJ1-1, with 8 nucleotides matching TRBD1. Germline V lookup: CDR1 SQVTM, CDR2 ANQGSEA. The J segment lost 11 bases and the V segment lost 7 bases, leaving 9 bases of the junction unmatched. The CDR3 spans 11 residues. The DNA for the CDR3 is TGCAGCGGACTGGGACAGGTGGGTGCTTTCTTT. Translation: CSGLGQVGAFF.

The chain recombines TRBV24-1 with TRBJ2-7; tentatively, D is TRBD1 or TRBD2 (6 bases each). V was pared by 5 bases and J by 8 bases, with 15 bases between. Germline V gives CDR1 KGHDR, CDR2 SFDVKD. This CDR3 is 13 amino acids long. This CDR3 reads CATSGTTGGQQYF. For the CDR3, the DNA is TGTGCCACCAGTGGAACGACAGGAGGGCAGCAGTACTTC.

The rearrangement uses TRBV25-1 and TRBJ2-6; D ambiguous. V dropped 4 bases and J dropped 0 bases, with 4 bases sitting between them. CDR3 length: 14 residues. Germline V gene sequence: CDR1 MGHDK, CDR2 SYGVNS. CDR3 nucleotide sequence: TGTGCCAGCAGTGTTTACTCTGGGGCCAACGTCCTGACTTTC. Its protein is CASSVYSGANVLTF.

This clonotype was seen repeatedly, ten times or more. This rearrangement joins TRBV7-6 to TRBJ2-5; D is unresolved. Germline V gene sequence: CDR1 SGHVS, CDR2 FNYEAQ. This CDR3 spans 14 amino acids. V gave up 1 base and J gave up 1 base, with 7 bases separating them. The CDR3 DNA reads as TGTGCCAGCAGCTTAGGGAGCTTCCAAGAGACCCAGTACTTC. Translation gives CASSLGSFQETQYF.

The CDR3 DNA reads as TGTGCCAGCAGCTCGGACGGAGTGAAACCCCTCCACTTT. This gives the protein CASSSDGVKPLHF. The chain recombines TRBV5-5 with TRBJ1-6; D is undetermined. This CDR3 contains 13 residues. Germline assignment: CDR1 SGHKS and CDR2 YYEKEE (reference sequence). V lost 3 bases and J lost 12, with 13 bases in between. The full variable domain, its missing parts supplied by reference TRBV5-5 and TRBJ1-6, is DAGVTQSPTHLIKTRGQQVTLRCSPISGHKSVSWYQQVLGQGPQFIFQYYEKEERGRGNFPDRFSARQFPNYSSELNVNALLLGDSALYLCASSSDGVKPLHFGNGTRLTVT.